This T cell receptor beta chain was sequenced during a study of beta chain features in type 1 diabetes. Study information: Investigators examined approximately 100,000,000 sorted cells across all samples. Study findings and constraints: When Type 1 diabetes patients were examined, their TCRB CDR3s proved moderately but significantly shorter in all four CD4+ subsets.

Turning to this clone: Its antigen remains unknown.

The isolated RNA, all of it, was reverse transcribed, so expressed TCRB transcripts were what got sequenced. The protocol was immunoSEQ multiplex PCR, while the TCRdb copy is restricted to in-frame clones and leaves out a portion. The sample lists 310,000 or so clones; more than 9.5% were seen once. Germline trimming cut 6 bases from V and 2 bases from J; bases unmatched to any gene: 10. Germline CDR1 and CDR2: SQVTM and ANQGSEA. The CDR3 totals 14 residues. V usage is TRBV29-1 and J usage is TRBJ2-7, with 7 bases aligning to TRBD2. The sample comprised naive CD4+ T cells from blood. This TCR was sampled from a woman aged 25 to 39 in good health. The CDR3 nucleotides read TGCAGCGTCCCAGGGCGGGAGAGCCCCTACGAGCAGTACTTC. Translation: CSVPGRESPYEQYF.